This note documents a single TCR beta chain sequence. The antigen remains undetermined. Researchers prepared the TRB cDNA libraries using 5' RACE with UMI labels. Following a re-call of the 5' RACE reads, TCRdb has one entry per CDR3 protein and lacks DNA. Recorded here are 90,000 to 100,000 distinct CDR3 sequences; the top ten clones represent roughly 1.1%. CDR3 size: 14 residues. Germline V gene sequence: CDR1 SQVTM, CDR2 ANQGSEA. The record originates from a study of CXCR3-negative and CXCR3-positive naive CD8 T cells. Study-level information: The libraries yielded roughly 150 million TRB reads, about 1.5 +/- 0.3 million each.

Whole-study findings and limits: TRB CDR3s were more hydrophobic in CXCR3-positive than in CXCR3-negative naive cells.

The chain uses TRBV29-1 and TRBJ2-4; TCRdb proposes TRBD1, but this gene call is untestable without DNA. Sample: naive CXCR3+ CD8+ T cells from blood. Regarding subset: CD45RO-CCR7+CD27+CD95- naive CD8+ T cells expressing CXCR3 (TNR3+). The TCR sequence derives from a human donor in good health. Some clones in this sample may be carry-over from other donors' samples. CDR3 amino acids: CSVEPTGEGNIQYF.